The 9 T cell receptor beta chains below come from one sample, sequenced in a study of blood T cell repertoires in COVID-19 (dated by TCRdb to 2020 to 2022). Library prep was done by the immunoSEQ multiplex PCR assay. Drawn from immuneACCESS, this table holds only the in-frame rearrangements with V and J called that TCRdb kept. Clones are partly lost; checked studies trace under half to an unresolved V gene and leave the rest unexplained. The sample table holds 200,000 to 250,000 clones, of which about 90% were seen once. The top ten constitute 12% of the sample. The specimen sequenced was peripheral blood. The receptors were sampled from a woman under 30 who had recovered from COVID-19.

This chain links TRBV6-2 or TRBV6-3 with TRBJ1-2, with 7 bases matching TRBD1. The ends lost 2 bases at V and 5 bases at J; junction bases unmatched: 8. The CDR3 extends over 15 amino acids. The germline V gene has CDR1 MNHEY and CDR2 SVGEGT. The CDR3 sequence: CASSYPQGLHYGYTF. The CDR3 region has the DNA TGTGCCAGCAGTTACCCACAGGGGCTTCATTATGGCTACACCTTC.

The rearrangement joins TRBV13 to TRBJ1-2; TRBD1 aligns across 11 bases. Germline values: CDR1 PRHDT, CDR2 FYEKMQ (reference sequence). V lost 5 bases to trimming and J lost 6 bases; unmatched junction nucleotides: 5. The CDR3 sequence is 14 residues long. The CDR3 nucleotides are TGTGCCAGCAGCCAAGGGACAGGGGGTGATGGCTACACCTTC. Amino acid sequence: CASSQGTGGDGYTF.

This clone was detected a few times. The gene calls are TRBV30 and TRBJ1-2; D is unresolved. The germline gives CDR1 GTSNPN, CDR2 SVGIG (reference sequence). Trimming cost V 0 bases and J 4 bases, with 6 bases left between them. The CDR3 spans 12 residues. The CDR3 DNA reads TGTGCCTGGAGTGTAGAGCCCTATGGCTACACCTTC. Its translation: CAWSVEPYGYTF.

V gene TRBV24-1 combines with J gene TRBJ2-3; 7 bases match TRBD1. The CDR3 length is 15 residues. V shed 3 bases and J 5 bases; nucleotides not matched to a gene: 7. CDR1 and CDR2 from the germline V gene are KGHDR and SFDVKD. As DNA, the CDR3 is TGTGCCACCAGTGATCAAAGGGGGCCTCAAGATACGCAGTATTTT. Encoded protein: CATSDQRGPQDTQYF.

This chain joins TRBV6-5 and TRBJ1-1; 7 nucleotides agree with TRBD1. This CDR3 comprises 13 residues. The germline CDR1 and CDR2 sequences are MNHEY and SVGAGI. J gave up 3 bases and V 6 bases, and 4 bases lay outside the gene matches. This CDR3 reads CASSRQGDTEAFF. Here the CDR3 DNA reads TGTGCCAGCAGCCGACAGGGAGACACTGAAGCTTTCTTT.

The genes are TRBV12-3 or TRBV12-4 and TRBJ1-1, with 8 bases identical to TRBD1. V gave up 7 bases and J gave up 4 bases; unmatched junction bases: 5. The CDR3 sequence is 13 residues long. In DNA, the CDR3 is TGTGCCAGCATCCGCACAGGGGGCACTGAAGCTTTCTTT. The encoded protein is CASIRTGGTEAFF.

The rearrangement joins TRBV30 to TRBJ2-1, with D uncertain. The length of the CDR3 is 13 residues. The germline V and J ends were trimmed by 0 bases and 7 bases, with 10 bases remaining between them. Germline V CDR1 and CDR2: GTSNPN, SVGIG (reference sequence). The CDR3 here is CAWSVFIRNEQFF. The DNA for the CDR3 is TGTGCCTGGAGTGTCTTTATTCGGAATGAGCAGTTCTTC.

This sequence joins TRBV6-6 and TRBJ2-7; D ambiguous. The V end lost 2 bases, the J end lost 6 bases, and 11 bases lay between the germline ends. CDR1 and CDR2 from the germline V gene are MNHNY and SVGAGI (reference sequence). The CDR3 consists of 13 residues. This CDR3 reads CASSYLAPSEQYF. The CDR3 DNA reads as TGTGCCAGCAGTTACCTGGCCCCATCCGAGCAGTACTTC.

This CDR3 is CASSPRALGTVTGNTIYF. CDR3 DNA sequence: TGTGCCAGCTCACCAAGGGCCCTCGGGACAGTAACTGGAAACACCATATATTTT. This sequence joins TRBV18 and TRBJ1-3, with 7 bases identical to TRBD1. The CDR3 consists of 18 residues. CDR1 is KGHSH and CDR2 is LQKENI in the germline V gene. The V segment lost 2 bases and the J segment 2 bases; nucleotides outside the gene matches: 12.